This record covers a single TCR beta chain. This clonotype was seen a handful of times. No antigen is known for it. No base quality information exists; no much larger clone differs at one position. The data were taken from a study of vaccination and CD4 T cells after COVID-19 (dated by TCRdb to 2022 to 2024). About the study as a whole: Convalescent patients had a positive SARS-CoV-2 result on nasal swab PCR, and of these patients, fewer than ten had mild disease and one had severe disease. The convalescent cohort comprised six males and four females, including two Hispanic individuals, seven Caucasians, two Asians and one multiracial person. Post-vaccine blood samples were taken a median of around 77 days after the second vaccine dose, with a range of roughly 13 to 250 days. Post-COVID blood samples were collected from convalescent patients a median of roughly 100 days after diagnosis, with a range of roughly 30 to 170 days. The spike-specific CD4+ TCR repertoire was compared before and after mRNA vaccination in approximately 9 COVID-19 convalescent patients and a handful of infection-naive healthy vaccine recipients. In control cultures, a CEFX viral epitope pool was used as positive control, an HIV-1 Nef peptide pool was used as negative control, or no peptide was added. Culture stimuli were overlapping spike peptide pools from SARS-CoV-2 and from the common cold coronaviruses HCoV-NL63, HCoV-OC43 and HCoV-229E. Two doses of either the Pfizer-BioNTech BNT162b2 vaccine (n=8) or the Moderna mRNA-1273 vaccine (n=2) were administered to participants. What the study reported, not specific to this receptor: Of the vaccine-specific clones in convalescent patients, 304 of 307, or nearly all, reacted only to SARS-CoV-2 spike and did not cross-react with common cold coronaviruses. In convalescent patients, a median roughly 87% of post-vaccine SARS-CoV-2-reactive clones were detected only after vaccination, suggesting vaccine-specific priming. The number of convalescent patients in the study was relatively small, and the study did not examine early timepoints following natural infection. An increase in the median number of SARS-CoV-2-reactive clonotypes from 21 after infection to approximately 41 after vaccination was observed, but the change was not found to be significant.

CDR1 is given as MNHEY and CDR2 as SMNVEV, both from the germline V gene (reference sequence). The junction carries 9 bases between V and J, which are trimmed by 6 bases and 0 bases respectively. Counted from cysteine to phenylalanine, this CDR3 has 15 amino acids. Of the read, only the CDR3 DNA is kept; its 45 bases are in frame from base 1. The sample's treatment or condition label is to be understood as: approximately nine-day PBMC culture with coronavirus spike peptide pools or control peptides (ViraFEST assay). The study used the ViraFEST assay, which expanded antigen-specific T cells with peptide pools and then identified expanded clonotypes by TCR sequencing. Positive SARS-CoV-2 PCR tests in the convalescent patients dated from March to December 2020, before Alpha, Beta and Delta variants emerged in the United States. Each well held two million PBMCs cultured with around 10 ug/ml peptide pools in IMDM containing around 5% human AB serum and 9.5 to 10 IU/ml IL-2. Half of the culture medium was replaced with fresh IL-2-containing medium on days 3 and 7. After around 10 days of culture, CD4+ T cells were isolated by negative selection using the EasySep CD4+ T cell isolation kit. Ficoll-Paque Plus gradient centrifugation was used to isolate PBMCs from whole blood, and the isolated PBMCs were then either used fresh or cryopreserved at -140C. Triplicate wells were generally used for each culture condition.

Preparation of the library involved PCR. DNA from cultured CD4+ T cells underwent TCR sequencing with the Oncomine TCR Beta short-read assay at the Johns Hopkins FTIC core. The QIAamp micro DNA kit was used to extract genomic DNA from the cultured CD4+ T cells. Oncomine TCR Beta libraries from cultured CD4+ T cells were pooled using unique dual indexes and sequenced on an Illumina iSeq 100. Per the authors' processing: Non-productive sequences were filtered out, and CDR3s that did not start with C, did not end with F or W, or were shorter than 7 amino acids were discarded. Antigen-specific clonotypes were identified with the MANAFEST web application by comparing peptide-stimulated wells with reference and other culture wells. An FDR below 0.05, an odds ratio above 5, and a productive frequency above 0.1% in at least two of three replicate wells were required for clones to be considered positive. A clonotype counted as cross-reactive if it showed significant expansion both in the SARS-CoV-2 spike wells and in at least one common cold coronavirus spike condition. Similarity between CDR3 sequences was evaluated in R version 3.6.1 using Levenshtein distances (stringdist) and unrooted phylogenetic trees (ape). Using fastp trimming at Q25 and MiXCR clonotype assembly, TCRdb reanalyzed the public sequencing data and kept in-frame beta chains. Under each unique CDR3 protein, matching rows form one entry showing the most common genes and DNA. These V and J calls originate from TCRdb's pipeline instead of the authors' own analysis. The sample profile shows 14,000 to 15,000 distinct CDR3 sequences; over 65% of them were found once. Of the sample, approximately 10% falls within the top ten clones.

The V and J segments used are TRBV27 and TRBJ1-6, with the D gene not confidently named. This clonotype was obtained from a human donor who had recovered from COVID-19. Sequenced input: CD4+ T cells from blood, cultured in vitro. Here the CDR3 is given as CASSPPDSYNSPLHF. The DNA sequence is TGTGCCAGCAGCCCACCTGACTCCTATAATTCACCCCTCCACTTT.